The rows below give T cell receptor beta chains drawn from one sample of a study of regulatory T cells in long-lasting Graves disease. MiXCR was run by TCRdb on the multiplex PCR reads, yielding one entry per CDR3 protein. The sample includes approximately 480,000 distinct CDR3 sequences, about a sixth of them seen just once. This same sample was also part of a study on T cells in Graves' hyperthyroidism and ophthalmopathy.

The sample in question was peripheral blood mononuclear cells (PBMCs), obtained at new diagnosis, from a patient treated with antithyroid drugs. The receptors come from a man aged 40-49 years with Graves disease. Both conserved end residues are trimmed from each CDR3. The order of the fields is J gene, clone size, V gene, CDR3 protein. Some rows have no size entry. The others give once, few or many, or a class for an expanded clone.

J: TRBJ1-5; size: many; V: TRBV2; CDR3: ASRLREGSNQPQH
J: TRBJ2-7; size: NA; V: TRBV15; CDR3: ATTAGGYEQY
J: TRBJ2-5; size: many; V: TRBV6-2/TRBV6-3; CDR3: ASSFGTRDKETQY
J: TRBJ2-1; size: many; V: TRBV5-1; CDR3: ASSFLQMGGNEQF
J: TRBJ1-4; size: many; V: TRBV28; CDR3: ASKLGQGWTEKLF
J: TRBJ2-5; size: many; V: TRBV7-6; CDR3: ASSLWRQAKV
J: TRBJ2-1; size: few; V: TRBV7-9; CDR3: ASSPAASGNNEQF
J: TRBJ1-2; size: many; V: TRBV20-1; CDR3: SASDRNYGYT
J: TRBJ2-6; size: NA; V: TRBV6-2/TRBV6-3; CDR3: ASSYSRSGANVLT
J: TRBJ2-7; size: NA; V: TRBV3-1; CDR3: ASSSLSEQY
J: TRBJ2-2; size: few; V: TRBV12-3/TRBV12-4; CDR3: ASTPGAGELF
J: NA; size: few; V: TRBV24-1; CDR3: ATSEEGLKETQY
J: TRBJ2-1; size: few; V: TRBV24-1; CDR3: ATSVLDLIMIEQF
J: TRBJ2-1; size: many; V: TRBV20-1; CDR3: SAHTSPSYNEQF
J: TRBJ2-2; size: many; V: TRBV28; CDR3: ASSLPQRVYTGELF
J: TRBJ1-5; size: many; V: TRBV2; CDR3: ASSGDRGLVPNQPQH
J: TRBJ2-3; size: once; V: TRBV3-1; CDR3: ASSAGQGPDTQY
J: TRBJ2-5; size: few; V: TRBV5-1; CDR3: ASSPPGHLQETQY
J: TRBJ2-3; size: many; V: TRBV20-1; CDR3: SVTSGREGATDTQY
J: TRBJ1-4; size: many; V: TRBV12-3/TRBV12-4; CDR3: ASSLLEKLF
J: TRBJ2-1; size: many; V: TRBV7-9; CDR3: ASSSTSGAPNEQF
J: TRBJ2-7; size: few; V: TRBV15; CDR3: ATSRVIQGSSAYEQY
J: TRBJ1-5; size: NA; V: TRBV12-3/TRBV12-4; CDR3: ASSSGRDNQPQH
J: TRBJ2-1; size: NA; V: TRBV6-2/TRBV6-3; CDR3: ASSYRTPLTHEQF
J: TRBJ1-6; size: NA; V: TRBV20-1; CDR3: SARASAGGRNSPLH
J: TRBJ2-1; size: many; V: TRBV6-2/TRBV6-3; CDR3: ASSYLAGGDEQF
J: TRBJ2-1; size: NA; V: TRBV27; CDR3: ASSFLGGRLPNEQF
J: TRBJ2-5; size: many; V: TRBV29-1; CDR3: SVEPGWVAKTQY
J: TRBJ1-2; size: NA; V: TRBV10-3; CDR3: AIRGTGMNYGYT
J: TRBJ1-2; size: many; V: TRBV3-1; CDR3: ASSQGSGYT
J: TRBJ2-2; size: few; V: TRBV29-1; CDR3: SVEARESGELF
J: TRBJ2-5; size: few; V: TRBV28; CDR3: ASSGRDIGETQY
J: TRBJ2-2; size: many; V: TRBV28; CDR3: ASSQGQGLAGELF
J: TRBJ2-7; size: NA; V: TRBV29-1; CDR3: SVGDKTYEQY
J: TRBJ2-7; size: many; V: TRBV3-1; CDR3: ASSSGTAATYEQY
J: TRBJ2-3; size: many; V: TRBV5-1; CDR3: ASSAGQGATDTQY
J: TRBJ2-5; size: NA; V: TRBV15; CDR3: ATSRDHREAQY
J: TRBJ2-1; size: many; V: TRBV11-2; CDR3: ASSSGGTSGLGEQF
J: TRBJ1-1; size: few; V: TRBV5-5; CDR3: ASSPARTGGTEAF
J: TRBJ1-1; size: few; V: TRBV11-3; CDR3: ASTGRGYEAF
J: TRBJ2-2; size: NA; V: TRBV7-9; CDR3: ASSARDRENTGELF
J: TRBJ2-1; size: many; V: TRBV28; CDR3: ASSLASGPYNEQF
J: TRBJ2-7; size: many; V: TRBV7-9; CDR3: ASSGRRGGYEQY
J: TRBJ2-5; size: many; V: TRBV27; CDR3: ASTKGQGRGETQY
J: TRBJ1-5; size: few; V: TRBV7-9; CDR3: ASSLDTSSNQPQH
J: TRBJ2-1; size: NA; V: TRBV9; CDR3: ASSVGGGGASYNEQF
J: TRBJ2-3; size: NA; V: TRBV20-1; CDR3: SASLLAGGQDTQY
J: TRBJ2-2; size: many; V: TRBV11-3; CDR3: ASGYSRLAGDTGELF
J: TRBJ2-7; size: NA; V: TRBV14; CDR3: ASSQDPGAGEQY
J: TRBJ2-2; size: NA; V: TRBV19; CDR3: ASSRQYGQEVNTGELF
J: TRBJ1-4; size: many; V: TRBV11-2; CDR3: ASSSRRNEKLF
J: TRBJ1-5; size: NA; V: TRBV19; CDR3: ASSIDRRTGISGPQH